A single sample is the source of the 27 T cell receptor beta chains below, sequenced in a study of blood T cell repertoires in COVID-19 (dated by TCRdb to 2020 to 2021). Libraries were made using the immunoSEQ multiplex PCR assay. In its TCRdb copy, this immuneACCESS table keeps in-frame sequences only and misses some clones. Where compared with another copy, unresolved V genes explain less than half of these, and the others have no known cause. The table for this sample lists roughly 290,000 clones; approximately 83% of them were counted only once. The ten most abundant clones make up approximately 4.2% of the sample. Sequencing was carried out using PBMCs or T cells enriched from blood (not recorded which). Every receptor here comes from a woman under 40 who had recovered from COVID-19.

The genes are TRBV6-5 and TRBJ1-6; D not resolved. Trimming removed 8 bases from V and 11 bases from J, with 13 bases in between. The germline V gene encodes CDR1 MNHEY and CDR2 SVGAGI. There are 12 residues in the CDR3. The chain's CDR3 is CASGPGPPPLHF. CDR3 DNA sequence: TGTGCCAGCGGCCCGGGTCCTCCACCCCTCCACTTT.

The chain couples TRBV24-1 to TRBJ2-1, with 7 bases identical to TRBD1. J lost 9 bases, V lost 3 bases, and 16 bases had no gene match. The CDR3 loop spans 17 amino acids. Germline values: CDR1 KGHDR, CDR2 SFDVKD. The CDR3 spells CATSDRRSSEGGIEQFF. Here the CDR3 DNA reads TGTGCCACCAGTGATCGACGGAGTAGCGAAGGGGGCATTGAGCAGTTCTTC.

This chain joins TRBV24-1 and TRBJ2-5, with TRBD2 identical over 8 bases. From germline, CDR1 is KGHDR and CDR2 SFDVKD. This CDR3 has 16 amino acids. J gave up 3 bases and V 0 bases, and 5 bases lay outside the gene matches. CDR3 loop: CATSDLAGGAEETQYF. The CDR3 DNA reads TGTGCCACCAGTGATTTGGCCGGGGGGGCAGAAGAGACCCAGTACTTC.

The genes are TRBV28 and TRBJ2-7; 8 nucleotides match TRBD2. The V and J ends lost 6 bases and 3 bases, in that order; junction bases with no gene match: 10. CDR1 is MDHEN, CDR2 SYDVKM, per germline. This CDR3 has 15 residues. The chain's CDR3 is CASSLGRAEYYEQYF. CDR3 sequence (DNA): TGTGCCAGCAGCCTCGGGAGGGCCGAATACTACGAGCAGTACTTC.

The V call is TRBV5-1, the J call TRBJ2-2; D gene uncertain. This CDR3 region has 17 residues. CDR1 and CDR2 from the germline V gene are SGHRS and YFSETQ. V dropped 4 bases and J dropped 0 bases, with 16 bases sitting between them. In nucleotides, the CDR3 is TGCGCCAGCAGCCAAACCACGAGCGCGTCGAACACCGGGGAGCTGTTTTTT. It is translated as CASSQTTSASNTGELFF.

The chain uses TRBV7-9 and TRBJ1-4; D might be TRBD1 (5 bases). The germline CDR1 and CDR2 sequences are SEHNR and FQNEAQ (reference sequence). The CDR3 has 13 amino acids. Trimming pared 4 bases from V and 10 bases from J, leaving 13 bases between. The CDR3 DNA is TGTGCCAGCAGCTCAGGAGGAGGGACAAAACTGTTTTTT. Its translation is CASSSGGGTKLFF. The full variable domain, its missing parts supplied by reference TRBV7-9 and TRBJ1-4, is DTGVSQNPRHKITKRGQNVTFRCDPISEHNRLYWYRQTLGQGPEFLTYFQNEAQLEKSRLLSDRFSAERPKGSFSTLEIQRTEQGDSAMYLCASSSGGGTKLFFGSGTQLSVL.

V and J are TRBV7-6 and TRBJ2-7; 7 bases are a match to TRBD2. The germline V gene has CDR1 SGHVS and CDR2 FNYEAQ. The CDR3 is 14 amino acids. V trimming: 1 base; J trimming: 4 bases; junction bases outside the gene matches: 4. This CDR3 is CASSLEAGLYEQYF. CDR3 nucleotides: TGTGCCAGCAGCTTAGAAGCGGGGCTGTACGAGCAGTACTTC.

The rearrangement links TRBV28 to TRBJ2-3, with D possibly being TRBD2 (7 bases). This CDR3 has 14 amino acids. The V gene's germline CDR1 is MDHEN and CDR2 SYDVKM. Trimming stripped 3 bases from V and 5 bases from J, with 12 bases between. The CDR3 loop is CASSFRGAGDTQYF. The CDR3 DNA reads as TGTGCCAGCAGTTTCCGGGGGGCGGGAGATACGCAGTATTTT.

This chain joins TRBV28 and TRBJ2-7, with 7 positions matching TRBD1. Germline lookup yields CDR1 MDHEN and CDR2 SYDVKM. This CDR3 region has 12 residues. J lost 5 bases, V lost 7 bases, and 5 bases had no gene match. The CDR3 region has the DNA TGTGCCAGCATGACAGGGAGCCACGAGCAGTACTTC. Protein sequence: CASMTGSHEQYF. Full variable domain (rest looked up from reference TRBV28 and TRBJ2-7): DVKVTQSSRYLVKRTGEKVFLECVQDMDHENMFWYRQDPGLGLRLIYFSYDVKMKEKGDIPEGYSVSREKKERFSLILESASTNQTSMYLCASMTGSHEQYFGPGTRLTVT.

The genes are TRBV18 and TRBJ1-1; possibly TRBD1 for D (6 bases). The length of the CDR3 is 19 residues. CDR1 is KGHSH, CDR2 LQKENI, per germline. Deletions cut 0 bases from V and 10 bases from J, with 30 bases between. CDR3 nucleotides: TGTGCCAGCTCACCACCGGGGGTGGACAGTTACAACCCCTGGGAAATAGCTTTCTTT. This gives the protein CASSPPGVDSYNPWEIAFF.

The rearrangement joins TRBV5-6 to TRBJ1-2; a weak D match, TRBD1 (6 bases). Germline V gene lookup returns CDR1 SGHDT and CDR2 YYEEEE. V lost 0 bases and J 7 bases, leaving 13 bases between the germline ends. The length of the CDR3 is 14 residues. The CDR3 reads CASSLVQGFGGYTF. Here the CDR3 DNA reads TGTGCCAGCAGCTTGGTTCAGGGGTTCGGTGGCTACACCTTC.

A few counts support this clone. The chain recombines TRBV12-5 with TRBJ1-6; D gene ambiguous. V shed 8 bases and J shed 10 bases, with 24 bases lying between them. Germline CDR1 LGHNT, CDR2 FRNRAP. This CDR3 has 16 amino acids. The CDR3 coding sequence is TGTGCTAGTAGATACGCGGTCCCGGAGGATGAGTCACCCCTCCACTTT. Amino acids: CASRYAVPEDESPLHF.

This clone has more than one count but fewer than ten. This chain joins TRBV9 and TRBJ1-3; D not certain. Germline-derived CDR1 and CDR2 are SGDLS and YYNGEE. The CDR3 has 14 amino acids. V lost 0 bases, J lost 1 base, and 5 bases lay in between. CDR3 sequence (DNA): TGTGCCAGCAGCGTAGGGACTTCTGGAAACACCATATATTTT. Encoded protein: CASSVGTSGNTIYF.

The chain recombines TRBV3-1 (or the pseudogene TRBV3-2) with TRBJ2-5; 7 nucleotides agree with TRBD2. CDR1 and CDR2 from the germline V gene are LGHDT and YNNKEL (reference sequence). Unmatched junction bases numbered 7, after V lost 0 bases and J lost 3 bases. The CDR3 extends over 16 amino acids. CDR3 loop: CASSQDLAGVEETQYF. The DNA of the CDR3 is TGTGCCAGCAGCCAAGATCTGGCGGGGGTCGAAGAGACCCAGTACTTC.

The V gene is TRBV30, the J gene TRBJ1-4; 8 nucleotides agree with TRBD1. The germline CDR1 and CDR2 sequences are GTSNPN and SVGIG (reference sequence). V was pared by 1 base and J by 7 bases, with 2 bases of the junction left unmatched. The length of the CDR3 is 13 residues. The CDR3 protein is CAWSGQGFEKLFF. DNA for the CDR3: TGTGCCTGGAGTGGACAGGGGTTTGAAAAACTGTTTTTT.

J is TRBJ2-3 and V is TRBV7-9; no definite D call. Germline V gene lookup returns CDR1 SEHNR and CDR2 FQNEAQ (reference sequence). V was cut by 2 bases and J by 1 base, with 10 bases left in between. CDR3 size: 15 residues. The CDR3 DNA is TGTGCCAGCAGCTTATCGACCAGCGGCACAGATACGCAGTATTTT. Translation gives CASSLSTSGTDTQYF.

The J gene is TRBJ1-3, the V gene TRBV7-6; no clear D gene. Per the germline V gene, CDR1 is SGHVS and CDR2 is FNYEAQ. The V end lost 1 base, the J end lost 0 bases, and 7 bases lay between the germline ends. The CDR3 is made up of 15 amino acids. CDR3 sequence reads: CASSLVRSSGNTIYF. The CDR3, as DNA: TGTGCCAGCAGCTTAGTCAGGTCCTCTGGAAACACCATATATTTT.

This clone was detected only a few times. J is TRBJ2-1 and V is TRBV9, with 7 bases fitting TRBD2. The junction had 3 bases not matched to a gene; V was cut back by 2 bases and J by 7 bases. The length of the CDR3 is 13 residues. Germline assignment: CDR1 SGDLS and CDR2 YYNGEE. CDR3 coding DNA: TGTGCCAGCAGCGTGGGAGGGAGGAATGAGCAGTTCTTC. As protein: CASSVGGRNEQFF.

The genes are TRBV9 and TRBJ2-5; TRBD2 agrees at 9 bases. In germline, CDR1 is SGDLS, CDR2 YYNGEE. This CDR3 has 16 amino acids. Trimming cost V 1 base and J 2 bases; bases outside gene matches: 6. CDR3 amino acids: CASSVRASGVQETQYF. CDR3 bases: TGTGCCAGCAGCGTAAGGGCTAGCGGGGTGCAAGAGACCCAGTACTTC. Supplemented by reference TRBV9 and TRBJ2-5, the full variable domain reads DSGVTQTPKHLITATGQRVTLRCSPRSGDLSVYWYQQSLDQGLQFLIQYYNGEERAKGNILERFSAQQFPDLHSELNLSSLELGDSALYFCASSVRASGVQETQYFGPGTRLLVL.

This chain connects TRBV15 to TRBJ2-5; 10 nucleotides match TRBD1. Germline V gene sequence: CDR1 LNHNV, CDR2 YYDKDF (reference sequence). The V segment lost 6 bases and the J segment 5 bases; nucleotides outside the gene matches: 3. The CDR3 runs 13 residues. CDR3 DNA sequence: TGTGCCACCAGGACAGGGGGCGATGAGACCCAGTACTTC. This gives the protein CATRTGGDETQYF. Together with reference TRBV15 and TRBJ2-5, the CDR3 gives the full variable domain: DAMVIQNPRYQVTQFGKPVTLSCSQTLNHNVMYWYQQKSSQAPKLLFHYYDKDFNNEADTPDNFQSRRPNTSFCFLDIRSPGLGDTAMYLCATRTGGDETQYFGPGTRLLVL.

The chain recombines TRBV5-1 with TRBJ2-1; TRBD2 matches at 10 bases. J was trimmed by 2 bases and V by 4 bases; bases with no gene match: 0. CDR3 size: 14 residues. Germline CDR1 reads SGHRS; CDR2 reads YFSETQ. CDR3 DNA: TGCGCCAGCAGCAGCGGGGGGGCCTACAATGAGCAGTTCTTC. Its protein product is CASSSGGAYNEQFF.

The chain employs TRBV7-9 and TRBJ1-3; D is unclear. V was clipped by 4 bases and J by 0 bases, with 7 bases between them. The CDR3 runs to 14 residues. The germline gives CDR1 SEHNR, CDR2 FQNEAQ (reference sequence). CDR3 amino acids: CASSYPSSGNTIYF. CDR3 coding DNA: TGTGCCAGCAGCTATCCGTCCTCTGGAAACACCATATATTTT.

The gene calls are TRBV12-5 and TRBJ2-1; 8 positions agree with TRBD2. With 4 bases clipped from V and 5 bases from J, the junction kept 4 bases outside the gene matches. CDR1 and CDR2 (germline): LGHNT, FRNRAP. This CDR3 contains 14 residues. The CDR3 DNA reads TGTGCTAGTGGTTCCCGGGGGGGTGACAATGAGCAGTTCTTC. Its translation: CASGSRGGDNEQFF. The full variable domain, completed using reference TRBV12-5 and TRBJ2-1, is DARVTQTPRHKVTEMGQEVTMRCQPILGHNTVFWYRQTMMQGLELLAYFRNRAPLDDSGMPKDRFSAEMPDATLATLKIQPSEPRDSAVYFCASGSRGGDNEQFFGPGTRLTVL.

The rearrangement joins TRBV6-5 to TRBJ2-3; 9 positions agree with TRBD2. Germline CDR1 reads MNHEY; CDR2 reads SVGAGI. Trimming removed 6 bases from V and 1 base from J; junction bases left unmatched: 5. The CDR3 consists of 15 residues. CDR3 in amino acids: CASSISGSGTDTQYF. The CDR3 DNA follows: TGTGCCAGCAGCATTAGCGGGAGTGGCACAGATACGCAGTATTTT.

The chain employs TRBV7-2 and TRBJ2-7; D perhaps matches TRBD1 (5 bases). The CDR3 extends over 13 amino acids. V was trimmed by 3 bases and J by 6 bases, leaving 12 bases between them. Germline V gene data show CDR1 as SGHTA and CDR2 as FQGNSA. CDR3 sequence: CASSLNRLGEQYF. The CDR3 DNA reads TGTGCCAGCAGCTTGAACAGGTTGGGCGAGCAGTACTTC.

CDR3 residues: CASNRANYGYTF. The CDR3 nucleotides read TGTGCCAGCAACAGGGCTAACTATGGCTACACCTTC. The chain combines TRBV7-9 with TRBJ1-2, with D perhaps matching TRBD1 (6 bases). Germline V gives CDR1 SEHNR, CDR2 FQNEAQ (reference sequence). The germline V and J ends were trimmed by 7 bases and 0 bases, with 6 bases remaining between them. This CDR3 has 12 amino acids.

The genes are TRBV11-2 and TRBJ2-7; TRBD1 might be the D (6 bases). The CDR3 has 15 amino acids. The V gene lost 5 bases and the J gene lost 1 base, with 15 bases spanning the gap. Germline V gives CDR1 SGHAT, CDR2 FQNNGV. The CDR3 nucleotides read TGTGCCAGCAGCCTCTTAACAGGGTTATCCTACGAGCAGTACTTC. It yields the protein CASSLLTGLSYEQYF.